The rows below give T cell receptor beta chains drawn from one sample of a study of cytomegalovirus exposure and HLA in healthy donors. Sequencing used immunoSEQ multiplex PCR; TCRdb keeps in-frame clones, though not all of them. The sample includes 90,000 or so clones, roughly 80% of them seen just once. The sequenced sample consisted of PBMCs. The source is a man aged 25 to 40 in good health and CMV-seropositive. Both conserved end residues are part of each CDR3. D genes are given only for firm matches. Size tells how often a clone was seen (once, few, many) or the class of an expanded clone, and some rows leave it out.

D gene	V gene	clone size	J gene	CDR3 protein	CDR3 DNA
.	TRBV2	.	TRBJ1-5	CASSSQGLSNQPQHF	TGTGCCAGCAGTTCACAGGGTTTGAGCAATCAGCCCCAGCATTTT
.	TRBV6-1	.	TRBJ1-4	CASSPGIADEKLFF	TGTGCCAGCAGTCCCGGGATCGCGGATGAAAAACTGTTTTTT
.	TRBV28	.	TRBJ2-2	CASSLSTPPVNTGELFF	TGTGCCAGCAGTTTATCTACCCCGCCGGTGAACACCGGGGAGCTGTTTTTT
TRBD1	TRBV29-1	few	TRBJ1-1	CSVDQGAAFF	TGCAGCGTTGACCAGGGGGCGGCTTTCTTT
.	TRBV6-5	few	TRBJ2-7	CASSYSAGPLGNEQYF	TGTGCCAGCAGTTACTCCGCAGGACCCCTCGGGAACGAGCAGTACTTC
.	TRBV27	.	TRBJ2-1	CASRDGQFDNEQFF	TGTGCCAGCAGGGATGGACAGTTCGACAATGAGCAGTTCTTC
TRBD2	TRBV7-2	once	TRBJ2-1	CASSLVAGGRNEQFF	TGTGCCAGCAGCTTAGTGGCGGGGGGTAGGAATGAGCAGTTCTTC
.	TRBV11-2	.	TRBJ2-5	CASSLDGLKETQYF	TGTGCCAGCAGCTTAGATGGACTTAAGGAGACCCAGTACTTC
TRBD2	TRBV28	.	TRBJ2-7	CASSTTRSSGTQYEQYF	TGTGCCAGCAGTACCACCAGGAGTAGCGGGACCCAGTACGAGCAGTACTTC
.	TRBV7-2	.	TRBJ1-1	CASSPPWGLKNTEAFF	TGTGCCAGCAGCCCCCCTTGGGGCCTAAAAAACACTGAAGCTTTCTTT
TRBD1	TRBV5-1	.	TRBJ2-7	CASSLEQGAFGEQYF	TGCGCCAGCAGCTTGGAACAGGGGGCTTTCGGCGAGCAGTACTTC
TRBD1	TRBV4-2	.	TRBJ1-2	CASSHAGQGASNGYTF	TGTGCCAGCAGTCACGCGGGACAGGGGGCGTCGAATGGCTACACCTTC
.	TRBV19	.	TRBJ1-5	CASRKQGWGNQPQHF	TGTGCCAGTAGGAAACAGGGATGGGGCAATCAGCCCCAGCATTTT
.	TRBV6-5	.	TRBJ2-3	CASSYSTGRGDTQYF	TGTGCCAGCAGTTACTCGACGGGGAGGGGGGATACGCAGTATTTT
.	TRBV9	once	TRBJ1-1	CASSVAGTITEAFF	TGTGCCAGCAGCGTAGCCGGTACGATCACTGAAGCTTTCTTT
TRBD2	TRBV10-3	once	TRBJ2-1	CAISDSGRAGVSQFF	TGTGCCATCAGTGATAGCGGGAGGGCCGGGGTGAGCCAGTTCTTC
.	TRBV7-6	few	TRBJ2-5	CASSFSGIQETQYF	TGTGCCAGCAGCTTTTCAGGGATACAAGAGACCCAGTACTTC
TRBD1	TRBV29-1	.	TRBJ1-4	CSALGGTGGEKLFF	TGCAGCGCCCTGGGGGGGACAGGGGGGGAAAAACTGTTTTTT
.	TRBV9	.	TRBJ1-2	CASSVEEGLGGYTF	TGTGCCAGCAGCGTAGAGGAGGGGCTCGGAGGCTACACCTTC
TRBD1	TRBV7-2	.	TRBJ2-7	CASRRPGQGTYEQYF	TGTGCCAGCAGACGTCCGGGACAGGGGACCTACGAGCAGTACTTC
.	TRBV5-1	once	TRBJ2-1	CASSGLYNEQFF	TGCGCCAGCAGCGGACTGTACAATGAGCAGTTCTTC
.	TRBV5-1	.	TRBJ2-2	CASSLVGALTGELFF	TGCGCCAGCAGCTTGGTGGGGGCTCTGACCGGGGAGCTGTTTTTT
.	TRBV18	.	TRBJ1-5	CASSPPAGSNQPQHF	TGTGCCAGCTCACCACCGGCAGGAAGCAATCAGCCCCAGCATTTT
.	TRBV15	.	TRBJ1-5	CATSGDVRGIGQPQHF	TGTGCCACCAGCGGAGATGTAAGGGGTATAGGGCAGCCCCAGCATTTT
TRBD2	TRBV15	.	TRBJ2-1	CATSRDAAGGPTEQFF	TGTGCCACCAGCAGAGACGCGGCGGGAGGGCCGACTGAGCAGTTCTTC
TRBD2	TRBV5-4	.	TRBJ2-5	CASSTGGTQETQYF	TGTGCCAGCAGCACGGGGGGAACCCAAGAGACCCAGTACTTC
.	TRBV13	few	TRBJ2-3	CASSLGWELLDTQYF	TGTGCCAGCAGCTTGGGTTGGGAGTTGTTAGATACGCAGTATTTT
.	TRBV9	.	TRBJ1-3	CASSVDTAGNTIYF	TGTGCCAGCAGCGTAGATACGGCTGGAAACACCATATATTTT
TRBD1	TRBV19	few	TRBJ2-2	CASRGAGQVTGELFF	TGTGCCAGTAGAGGTGCAGGACAGGTAACCGGGGAGCTGTTTTTT
TRBD1	TRBV14	.	TRBJ2-7	CASSTGAPYEQYF	TGTGCCAGCTCGACAGGGGCCCCCTACGAGCAGTACTTC
.	TRBV2	.	TRBJ1-1	CASSAQQVPNTEAFF	TGTGCCAGCAGTGCTCAACAGGTACCGAACACTGAAGCTTTCTTT
.	TRBV2	.	TRBJ2-2	CASSETTNTGELFF	TGTGCCAGCAGTGAAACTACGAACACCGGGGAGCTGTTTTTT
.	TRBV19	once	TRBJ2-1	CASSVAGINNEQFF	TGTGCCAGTAGTGTAGCCGGGATTAACAATGAGCAGTTCTTC
TRBD2	TRBV11-2	.	TRBJ2-7	CASSLEAGGPYEQYF	TGTGCCAGCAGCTTAGAAGCGGGAGGGCCCTACGAGCAGTACTTC
TRBD1	TRBV5-4	few	TRBJ2-3	CASSSRQGVIDTQYF	TGTGCCAGCAGCTCAAGACAGGGAGTTATAGATACGCAGTATTTT
TRBD1	TRBV2	once	TRBJ2-7	CASMGQGIYEQYF	TGTGCCAGCATGGGACAGGGTATCTACGAGCAGTACTTC
.	TRBV19	.	TRBJ2-7	CASSIGGRVYEQYF	TGTGCCAGTAGTATCGGGGGAAGGGTCTACGAGCAGTACTTC
.	TRBV5-8	.	TRBJ2-1	CASSRSGTPPRRDNEQFF	TGTGCCAGCAGCCGCTCCGGGACTCCGCCCCGACGGGACAATGAGCAGTTCTTC
.	TRBV30	.	TRBJ1-6	CAWSQGYNSPLHF	TGTGCCTGGAGTCAGGGTTATAATTCACCCCTCCACTTT
.	TRBV5-6	.	TRBJ2-7	CASSFGADLYEQYF	TGTGCCAGCAGCTTTGGGGCAGATCTCTACGAGCAGTACTTC
TRBD1	TRBV19	.	TRBJ1-1	CASSKEGAVTEAFF	TGTGCCAGTAGTAAGGAGGGGGCGGTCACTGAAGCTTTCTTT